The T cell receptor (beta chain) described here comes from a study of Ad26.COV2.S vaccination and SARS-CoV-2 variants. General study findings and limits: Overall T cell responses may have been underestimated by the analyses of TCR breadth and depth.

Details on this clone: The antigen is unknown.

TCRdb's table, derived via immunoSEQ multiplex PCR, lists solely in-frame clones and lacks some. The data show about 140,000 clones, with roughly 89% seen just once and 5% held by the top ten. Trimming removed 6 bases at V and 2 bases at J, with 17 bases between. This CDR3 has 15 residues. Germline CDR1 and CDR2: SNHLY and FYNNEI. The source is a human donor who had recovered from COVID-19. The rearrangement joins TRBV2 to TRBJ2-7; D is possibly TRBD1 (6 bases). The sequencing here drew on peripheral blood, taken after recovery from COVID-19. For the CDR3, the DNA is TGTGCCAGCAGCCACCCCGGGACATCCACCTACGAGCAGTACTTC. Its translation: CASSHPGTSTYEQYF.